The text below deals with one TCR beta chain. The antigen it binds to is not known. The sample holds no much larger clone one base away, and base qualities are not on file. The data are from a study of blood T cells in healthy people across ages (dated by TCRdb to about 2015). About the full investigation: In model experiments, roughly one uniquely barcoded TCR beta cDNA molecule per two T cells was captured by template switching. Age-related changes in TCR beta repertoire diversity were measured in the study by deep sequencing normalized with unique cDNA molecular identifiers. Donors were grouped into four age groups: young (average approximately 16 years), middle-aged (about 40), aged (roughly 62) and long-lived (roughly 80). To avoid experimental bias, donors of different ages were randomly spread across the sequencing lanes. The study analyzed two additional independent replicas of 1 million unique cDNA reads from the same blood draw for two donors, one aged 18 to 29 and one aged 80 or older.

Taken from the germline V gene, the CDR1 and CDR2 loops are SGHDN and FVKESK. The V end loses 1 base and the J end loses 0 bases, and a stretch of 15 bases separates them. Spanning cysteine to phenylalanine, the CDR3 consists of 17 amino acids. The CDR3 DNA has 51 bases and is translated from base 1. The study at large found these results: Estimates of total diversity from one million sequenced T cells were regarded as lower bounds and underestimates. Because profiling used bulk unsorted PBMCs, naive and antigen-experienced compartments could not be compared conclusively. The long-lived group showed more naive CD4+ T cells, fewer expanded clones and increased TCR diversity than the aged group, suggesting age selection. Observed TCR beta diversity correlated strongly with the percentage of naive T cells measured by flow cytometry. Observed TCR beta diversity per million T cells fell roughly linearly with age, and a significant reduction was already apparent by age approximately 40. Because donor CMV infection status was unknown, age-related changes in expanded clonotypes were potentially confounded.

Library preparation used 5' RACE. The sequencing machine was an Illumina HiSeq 2500. A second roughly 6 to 12 cycle PCR used a sample-barcoded 5' primer and a J-beta primer mix. A template-switch 5' adaptor carrying 12 random nucleotides introduced a unique molecular identifier onto each TCR beta cDNA molecule. At least 3 million CDR3-containing paired-end reads were obtained from each sample. First-strand cDNA was synthesized from all RNA with the Mint cDNA synthesis kit, primed by a TRBC-specific oligonucleotide. Following uracil-DNA glycosylase treatment, a first 18-cycle PCR with universal primers M1SS and BC2_uni_R was performed on all cDNA. As for the authors' bioinformatics: Normalization of each sample was performed by random selection of 1 million high-quality reads, each carrying a distinct molecular identifier. Instead of being binned into consensus sequences, reads with shared molecular identifiers were discarded. MiTCR, set to a Q25 quality threshold and the strictest error-elimination algorithm, was used for CDR3 identification, clonotype clustering and error correction. A nonparametric unseen species model using Euler transformation provided a lower-bound estimate of total TCR beta diversity. TCRdb took the public reads, trimmed them with fastp at Q25, ran MiXCR for clone calling and kept in-frame beta chains. Identical CDR3 protein sequences are pooled into one entry, listed with their most common genes and DNA. TCRdb, not the original authors, processed these V and J calls. The sample table lists about 800,000 distinct CDR3 sequences, 58% of them with a count of one. Roughly 22% of the sample belongs to the ten largest clones.

Donors were a few dozen systemically healthy Caucasian individuals from Russia aged about 6 to 100 years. About 9.8 milliliters of peripheral blood were drawn from each donor into EDTA-treated Vacutainer tubes. Ficoll-Paque density-gradient centrifugation was used to isolate PBMCs, with at least 6 million per sample. Trizol reagent was used to extract total RNA from the PBMCs, yielding at least 5.5 micrograms per sample. The percentages of naive CD45RAhigh/CD27high T cells were determined by flow cytometry on a PBMC aliquot from every donor. The origin of this receptor is a man under 40 in good health. Material: blood. Recombination joined TRBV14 with TRBJ1-2, with a weak D call of TRBD1 (5 bases match). At the DNA level, the sequence is TGTGCCAGCAGCCAAGTGCCAGGGTACTTTTCTAACTATGGCTACACCTTC. Its product reads: CASSQVPGYFSNYGYTF.